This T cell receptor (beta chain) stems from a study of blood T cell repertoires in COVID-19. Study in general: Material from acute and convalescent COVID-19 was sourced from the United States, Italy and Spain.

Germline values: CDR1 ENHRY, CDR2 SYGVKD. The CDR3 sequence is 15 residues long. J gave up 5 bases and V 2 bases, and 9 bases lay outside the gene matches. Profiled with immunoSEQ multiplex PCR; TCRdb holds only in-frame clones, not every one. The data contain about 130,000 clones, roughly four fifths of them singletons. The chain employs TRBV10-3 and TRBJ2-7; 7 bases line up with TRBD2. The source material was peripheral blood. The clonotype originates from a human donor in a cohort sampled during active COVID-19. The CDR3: CAISENMGGTNEQYF. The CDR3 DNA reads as TGTGCCATCAGTGAGAACATGGGAGGGACGAACGAGCAGTACTTC.